This TCR beta chain was observed in a study of shared clonotypes between healthy human individuals. Clones were read by immunoSEQ multiplex PCR, and TCRdb kept only the in-frame ones, dropping some. This table holds around 1.9 million clones, around 93% found once. CD8 cells classed as naive were CD45RO-negative and positively selected for CCR7, excluding terminally differentiated effector memory CD45RA+ cells. The V end lost 1 base, the J end lost 5 bases, and 8 bases lay between the germline ends. This CDR3 comprises 13 residues. Germline V CDR1 and CDR2: SNHLY, FYNNEI. This chain joins TRBV2 and TRBJ2-5; D possibly matches TRBD1 or TRBD2 (5 bases each). What was sequenced was naive CD8+ T cells from PBMCs. The clonotype originates from a man between 18 and 35 years old in good health. Some clones in this sample may be carry-over from other donors' samples. The CDR3 DNA sequence: TGTGCCAGCAGTGAAGGGGGGTGGGAGACCCAGTACTTC. Translation gives CASSEGGWETQYF.